This T cell receptor beta chain originates from a study of OX40 agonist ivuxolimab in advanced cancers. About the study: Two patients with cutaneous melanoma and one with hepatocellular carcinoma, three in total, showed partial responses.

Peripheral blood came from all dose cohorts at three timepoints. Turning to this clone: Its antigen is not identified.

Study-wide points: There were, on average, more expanded clones in CD8+ T cells than in CD4+.

This table comes from immunoSEQ multiplex PCR, and its TCRdb copy is limited to in-frame clones, with some not included. The sample lists approximately 31,000 clones; roughly 87% were seen once. There are 13 residues in the CDR3. The germline V gene has CDR1 MNHEY and CDR2 SVGAGI. Trimming left V 6 bases short and J 8 bases short, with 16 bases between. This sample comprised CD4+ or CD8+ T cells sorted from blood, obtained in a trial of the OX40 agonist ivuxolimab. The chain joins TRBV6-5 to TRBJ1-2; possible D gene TRBD1, 5 bases. The sequence was obtained from an adult with an advanced solid tumor such as melanoma, head and neck, liver or kidney cancer. CDR3 DNA: TGTGCCAGCAGATTCCGACAGCATCTCGGCTACACCTTC. Its translation: CASRFRQHLGYTF.